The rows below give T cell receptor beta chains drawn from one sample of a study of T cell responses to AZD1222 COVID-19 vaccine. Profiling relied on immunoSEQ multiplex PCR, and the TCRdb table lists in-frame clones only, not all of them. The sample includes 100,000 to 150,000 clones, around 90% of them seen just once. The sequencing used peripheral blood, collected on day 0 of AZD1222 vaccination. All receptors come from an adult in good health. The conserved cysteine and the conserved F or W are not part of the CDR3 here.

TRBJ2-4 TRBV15 ATSTSENIQY
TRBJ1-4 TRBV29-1 SVEPVAGNEKLF
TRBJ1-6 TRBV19 ASSIDDREYSPLH
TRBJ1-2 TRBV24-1 ATSDLLDGYT
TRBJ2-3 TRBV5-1 ASSLVAGAPDTQY
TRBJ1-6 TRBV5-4 ASSLEGGGATSSPLH
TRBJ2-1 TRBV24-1 ATSDGRLAVYNEQF
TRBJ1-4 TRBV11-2 ASSLGTNEKLF
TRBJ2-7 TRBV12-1 ASRYGQGRNEQY
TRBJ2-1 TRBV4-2 ASSQDGTSGGRDNEQF
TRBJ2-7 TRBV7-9 ASSFSRAHEQY
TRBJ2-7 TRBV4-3 ASSQDADGTYEQY
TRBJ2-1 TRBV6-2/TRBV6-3 ASSPPGLAGGKNEQF
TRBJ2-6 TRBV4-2 ASSLTAQKSGANVLT
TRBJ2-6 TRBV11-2 ASSLDWGRANVLT
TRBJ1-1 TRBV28 ASSSWTELNTEAF
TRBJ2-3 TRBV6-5 ASFRTSGSNTQY
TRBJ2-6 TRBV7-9 ASSRDSGANVLT
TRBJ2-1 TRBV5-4 ASPGTSGRGTYNEQF
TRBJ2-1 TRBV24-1 ATSPNSGDEQF
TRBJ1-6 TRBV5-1 ASSLGGQTYNSPLH